This is a list of T cell receptor beta chains from one sample in a study of radiotherapy plus CTLA-4 blockade in lung cancer. TCRdb's copy holds only in-frame clones and misses some; the assay was immunoSEQ multiplex PCR. The profile shows 100,000 to 150,000 clones, approximately 84% of them singletons. The sequences come from peripheral blood, collected from a patient treated with radiotherapy plus ipilimumab. These receptors came from a human donor with non-small cell lung cancer who had a partial response to radiotherapy plus ipilimumab. Both conserved end residues are part of each CDR3. The order of the fields is D gene, CDR3 length, V gene, J gene, clone size, CDR3 DNA, CDR3 protein. D genes are given only for firm matches. Clone size, where shown, is once, few, many, or a class for clones that have expanded.

TRBD2	17	TRBV11-3	TRBJ2-5	.	TGTGCCAGCAGTCCTGGGACTAGCGGGACAGCCTTGGAGACCCAGTACTTC	CASSPGTSGTALETQYF
.	15	TRBV19	TRBJ1-2	few	TGTGCCAGTAGTATATTGTCAGGGGCGGACTATGGCTACACCTTC	CASSILSGADYGYTF
TRBD1	16	TRBV2	TRBJ2-2	.	TGTGCCAGCAGACCGGACAGGGACCCGAACACCGGGGAGCTGTTTTTT	CASRPDRDPNTGELFF
.	14	TRBV19	TRBJ1-1	.	TGTGCCAGTAGTGTGGACAACCCCTACACTGAAGCTTTCTTT	CASSVDNPYTEAFF
TRBD1	15	TRBV7-9	TRBJ1-2	.	TGTGCCAGCAGCCCATCCGGGACAGGGAACTATGGCTACACCTTC	CASSPSGTGNYGYTF
TRBD1	16	TRBV19	TRBJ1-5	.	TGTGCCAGTACGGAGCAGGGGGCTTTTAGCAATCAGCCCCAGCATTTT	CASTEQGAFSNQPQHF
.	12	TRBV6-1	TRBJ1-2	.	TGTGCCAGCAGGGACAGCTACTATGGCTACACCTTC	CASRDSYYGYTF
TRBD1	15	TRBV13	TRBJ2-7	.	TGTGCCAGCAGCCGCCGGGACAGGAGCTCCTACGAGCAGTACTTC	CASSRRDRSSYEQYF
.	14	TRBV19	TRBJ2-6	few	TGTGCCAGCCTGCCAGGTCCCGGGGCCAACGTCCTGACTTTC	CASLPGPGANVLTF
TRBD1	15	TRBV30	TRBJ1-1	.	TGTGCCTGGACTCCGGGGACAGGGTTTAACACTGAAGCTTTCTTT	CAWTPGTGFNTEAFF
.	17	TRBV15	TRBJ1-2	.	TGTGCCACCAGCAGAGATCAAGTGGGGCTCGAGGCGGAGGGCTACACCTTC	CATSRDQVGLEAEGYTF
.	10	TRBV20-1	TRBJ1-1	.	TGCAGTGCGCAGGACACTGAAGCTTTCTTT	CSAQDTEAFF
.	13	TRBV28	TRBJ1-5	.	TGTGCCACCTCGAGGGGGGGGAATCAGCCCCAGCATTTT	CATSRGGNQPQHF
TRBD2	13	TRBV28	TRBJ2-7	few	TGTGCCAGCAGTTTTCAAGGGACTACGGAGCAGTACTTC	CASSFQGTTEQYF
TRBD2	17	TRBV4-1	TRBJ2-4	.	TGCGCCAGCAGCCAAGATCTAACTAGCGGGACCCGGAACATTCAGTACTTC	CASSQDLTSGTRNIQYF
TRBD1	15	TRBV2	TRBJ1-2	.	TGTGCCAGCCTTGGGGGGACAGGGGCTAGATATGGCTACACCTTC	CASLGGTGARYGYTF
.	12	TRBV27	TRBJ2-1	.	TGTGCCAGCCCCCCGGCGGACAATGAGCAGTTCTTC	CASPPADNEQFF
.	11	TRBV13	TRBJ1-1	few	TGTGCCAGCAGCCTACTGGTTGAAGCTTTCTTT	CASSLLVEAFF
.	15	TRBV6-5	TRBJ2-7	.	TGTGCCAGCAGTTACCTCGGGCAGGGTAGGAGCGAGCAGTACTTC	CASSYLGQGRSEQYF
TRBD1	14	TRBV7-9	TRBJ1-2	.	TGTGCCAGCAGCGGGGGACAGTTAGCCTATGGCTACACCTTC	CASSGGQLAYGYTF
.	14	TRBV7-2	TRBJ2-1	few	TGTGCCAGCAGCCCCGATCCGAACAGAAATGAGCAGTTCTTC	CASSPDPNRNEQFF
TRBD2	15	TRBV27	TRBJ2-7	.	TGTGCCAGCAGTTTATGGTCTAGCGGAGATTACGAGCAGTACTTC	CASSLWSSGDYEQYF
.	15	TRBV30	TRBJ2-2	.	TGTGCCTGGAGTGTACGCGGGATTAAGACCGGGGAGCTGTTTTTT	CAWSVRGIKTGELFF
.	14	TRBV28	TRBJ1-3	.	TGTGCCAGCAGATTGGACATAGGGAGAAACACCATATATTTT	CASRLDIGRNTIYF
TRBD1	14	TRBV4-1	TRBJ2-7	.	TGCGCCAGCAGCCTCGGGACAGCGAACTACGAGCAGTACTTC	CASSLGTANYEQYF
TRBD2	17	TRBV7-9	TRBJ2-5	.	TGTGCCAGCAGCTTAGCAGCGGGAGGGCCGGATCAAGAGACCCAGTACTTC	CASSLAAGGPDQETQYF
.	16	TRBV6-6	TRBJ2-6	.	TGTGCCAGCAGTTACGGACGGGGCTCTGGGGCCAACGTCCTGACTTTC	CASSYGRGSGANVLTF
.	14	TRBV2	TRBJ1-6	.	TGTGCCAGCACCTCGCAGGGGAATAATTCACCCCTCCACTTT	CASTSQGNNSPLHF
.	14	TRBV5-4	TRBJ2-2	.	TGTGCCAGCAGCCCGGGACAAAGGAGAGGGGAGCTGTTTTTT	CASSPGQRRGELFF
.	17	TRBV5-4	TRBJ2-2	.	TGTGCCAGCAGCTTGTTTAGGGGACTGGACATCACCGGGGAGCTGTTTTTT	CASSLFRGLDITGELFF
TRBD2	18	TRBV9	TRBJ2-2	.	TGTGCCAGCAGCGGTACCGGGACTAGCAAGAAAAACACCGGGGAGCTGTTTTTT	CASSGTGTSKKNTGELFF
TRBD2	15	TRBV18	TRBJ2-1	.	TGTGCCAGCTCACCAGGACTAGCGGAACACAATGAGCAGTTCTTC	CASSPGLAEHNEQFF
.	17	TRBV28	TRBJ1-2	.	TGTGCCAGCACCCCGGGGGCGGGGGGAATTTCTAACTATGGCTACACCTTC	CASTPGAGGISNYGYTF
TRBD1	15	TRBV6-5	TRBJ1-2	.	TGTGCCAGCAGTACACCGGGACAGGGCTCGTATGGCTACACCTTC	CASSTPGQGSYGYTF
TRBD2	17	TRBV5-1	TRBJ2-1	.	TGCGCCAGCAGCTTGGACCCGGGGACTAGTCCTTACAATGAGCAGTTCTTC	CASSLDPGTSPYNEQFF
.	14	TRBV27	TRBJ2-1	once	TGTGCCAGCAGTTTCCGTGGGCCCTACAATGAGCAGTTCTTC	CASSFRGPYNEQFF
.	14	TRBV9	TRBJ1-2	once	TGTGCCAGCAGCGACGGAACGGGATTGGAGGGCTACACCTTC	CASSDGTGLEGYTF
TRBD1	17	TRBV19	TRBJ1-5	.	TGTGCCAGTAGTTCCCGGACAGGATACTATAGCAATCAGCCCCAGCATTTT	CASSSRTGYYSNQPQHF
.	14	TRBV7-9	TRBJ2-2	.	TGTGCCAGCAGCTGGGGGGTAAATACCGGGGAGCTGTTTTTT	CASSWGVNTGELFF
.	17	TRBV14	TRBJ1-3	.	TGTGCCAGCAGCCAAGGAGGTACGAGGTTCTCTGGAAACACCATATATTTT	CASSQGGTRFSGNTIYF
TRBD2	15	TRBV5-1	TRBJ2-1	.	TGCGCCAGCACCGAGACTAGCGGAGACTACAATGAGCAGTTCTTC	CASTETSGDYNEQFF
TRBD1	14	TRBV9	TRBJ2-5	.	TGTGCCAGCAGTGTGACAGGGTACCAAGAGACCCAGTACTTC	CASSVTGYQETQYF
.	15	TRBV6-1	TRBJ1-5	once	TGTGCCAGCACCCTAGACAGGACCCTCGGGGAGCCCCAGCATTTT	CASTLDRTLGEPQHF
TRBD1	14	TRBV7-9	TRBJ1-4	.	TGTGCCAGCAGACGCGGGACAGGGAATGAAAAACTGTTTTTT	CASRRGTGNEKLFF
.	16	TRBV4-2	TRBJ1-5	.	TGTGCCAGCAGCCTCGAGGGGGGGCGGTTAAGTCAGCCCCAGCATTTT	CASSLEGGRLSQPQHF
TRBD2	16	TRBV5-4	TRBJ2-1	.	TGTGCCAGCAGCGGACTACTAAGCGGGAGGTTCAATGAGCAGTTCTTC	CASSGLLSGRFNEQFF
.	13	TRBV10-3	TRBJ1-2	.	TGTGCCATCAGTGAGACGGAGAACTATGGCTACACCTTC	CAISETENYGYTF
.	11	TRBV27	TRBJ2-7	few	TGTGCCAGCAGTGTAGCCAACGAGCAGTACTTC	CASSVANEQYF
.	13	TRBV18	TRBJ2-5	.	TGTGCCAGCTCACTGGACAGTTTATGGGCCCAGTACTTC	CASSLDSLWAQYF
.	15	TRBV4-1	TRBJ1-1	.	TGCGCCAGCAGCCAAGGGGCGGAGGGCCACACTGAAGCTTTCTTT	CASSQGAEGHTEAFF
TRBD1	13	TRBV28	TRBJ2-7	.	TGTGCCAGCAGTTTTCAGGGGGCGGGAGAGCAGTACTTC	CASSFQGAGEQYF
TRBD1	15	TRBV19	TRBJ2-3	once	TGTGCCAGTAGTGCGGACAGGCGGAGCACAGATACGCAGTATTTT	CASSADRRSTDTQYF
.	16	TRBV28	TRBJ1-5	.	TGTGCCAGCAGTCGTCTTTCCAGGGTCAACAATCAGCCCCAGCATTTT	CASSRLSRVNNQPQHF
.	12	TRBV10-3	TRBJ2-3	.	TGTGCCATCGGAGGGGACACAGATACGCAGTATTTT	CAIGGDTDTQYF
TRBD1	17	TRBV2	TRBJ1-5	.	TGTGCCAGCAGAGGGTCAGGGGGGTCTTATAGCAATCAGCCCCAGCATTTT	CASRGSGGSYSNQPQHF
.	15	TRBV5-5	TRBJ2-7	.	TGTGCCAGCAGCCCCAATACCGACAATCGATACGAGCAGTACTTC	CASSPNTDNRYEQYF
.	12	TRBV28	TRBJ2-7	.	TGTGCCAGCAGTTTATCCGAGGGCGAGCAGTACTTC	CASSLSEGEQYF
TRBD1	17	TRBV4-3	TRBJ1-2	.	TGCGCCAGCAGCCAAGCCAAGGGGGCAGGGGGCACCTATGGCTACACCTTC	CASSQAKGAGGTYGYTF
.	13	TRBV9	TRBJ1-1	.	TGTGCCAGCAGCCCGATAGCGGGATCTGGGGCTTTCTTT	CASSPIAGSGAFF
.	13	TRBV28	TRBJ2-3	.	TGTGCCAGCCAGTTCCCGAGCACAGATACGCAGTATTTT	CASQFPSTDTQYF